This T cell receptor beta chain was sequenced for a study of OX40 agonist ivuxolimab in advanced cancers. Some clones are missing from TCRdb's copy, which holds only in-frame ones; the method was immunoSEQ multiplex PCR. This table has some 90,000 clones, 92% appearing once. The CDR3 sequence is 15 residues long. V lost 3 bases to trimming and J lost 3 bases, with 15 bases between them. The germline CDR1 and CDR2 sequences are MDHEN and SYDVKM. This clone was detected a few times. This chain connects TRBV28 to TRBJ2-7, with D perhaps matching TRBD2 (5 bases). This TCR was sampled from an adult with an advanced solid tumor such as melanoma, head and neck, liver or kidney cancer. Sequences were derived from CD4+ or CD8+ T cells sorted from blood, sampled in a trial of the OX40 agonist ivuxolimab. CDR3 residues: CASSFSLSGNYEQYF. The CDR3 region has the DNA TGTGCCAGCAGTTTTTCTTTGTCGGGGAACTACGAGCAGTACTTC.